This entry is about one TCR beta chain. Ages ranged from roughly 18 to 100 years, with residence in 24 US areas. Trimming at V came to 3 bases and at J to 3 bases, leaving 4 bases not matched to a gene. From germline, CDR1 is SGHNT and CDR2 YYREEE (reference sequence). This CDR3 has 16 residues. This sample was taken from a study of blood T cell repertoires in COVID-19. Study as a whole: Italy, Spain and the United States were the sources of the convalescent and acute COVID-19 samples.

In the original workflow: Amplified reference gene primers provided the basis for estimating nucleated cell counts. The protocol was immunoSEQ multiplex PCR, while the TCRdb copy is restricted to in-frame clones and leaves out a portion. The V and J calls and clone size are taken from that table; D and trimming were inferred from the DNA. The table has 200,000 to 250,000 clones, approximately 88% seen once; the top ten hold 3.7%. This chain links TRBV5-4 with TRBJ2-3, with 13 nucleotides matching TRBD2. Sequenced input: PBMCs or T cells enriched from blood (not recorded which). The TCR sequence derives from a woman aged 25 to 39 who had been exposed to COVID-19. In DNA form, the CDR3 reads TGTGCCAGCAGCTGGACTAGCGGGAGTCGTACAGATACGCAGTATTTT. Residues: CASSWTSGSRTDTQYF.